This passage covers 22 T cell receptor beta chains from one sample sequenced in a study of blood T cell repertoires in COVID-19. The assay was immunoSEQ multiplex PCR, and TCRdb's table has in-frame clones only and misses some. The table records about 120,000 clones, 70% to 85% of them present only once. Input material: peripheral blood. The source of these receptors is a man aged 65-85 years with active or convalescent COVID-19.

The chain carries TRBV6-5 and TRBJ1-3, with D uncertain. The CDR3 totals 16 residues. CDR1 is MNHEY, CDR2 SVGAGI, per germline. Between the trimmed V and J ends, which lost 0 bases and 0 bases, there was a span of 9 bases. The CDR3 DNA follows: TGTGCCAGCAGTTACTCTTGGAGGAACTCTGGAAACACCATATATTTT. It is translated as CASSYSWRNSGNTIYF.

V usage is TRBV21-1 and J usage is TRBJ2-3; the table calls TRBD1, which could not be checked here. TRBV21-1 is a documented pseudogene. The CDR3 has 16 amino acids. CDR3 amino acids: CASSKDRGASTDTQYF. The CDR3 coding sequence is TGTGCCAGCAGCAAGGACAGGGGGGCTAGCACAGATACGCAGTATTTT.

The V and J genes are TRBV11-3 and TRBJ2-7; 8 positions agree with TRBD1. The germline V gene encodes CDR1 SGHNT and CDR2 YENEEA. The CDR3 spans 15 residues. V gave up 5 bases and J gave up 3 bases; unmatched junction bases: 9. As DNA, the CDR3 is TGTGCCAGCAGCCTTGGGACAGGCTCAGTCTACGAGCAGTACTTC. Translated, it gives CASSLGTGSVYEQYF.

V is TRBV28 and J is TRBJ2-7; TRBD2 matches 7 bases. V was clipped by 6 bases and J by 4 bases; unmatched bases: 12. Germline CDR1 and CDR2: MDHEN and SYDVKM. The CDR3 length is 15 residues. CDR3 DNA: TGTGCCAGCAGGGGGGTAGGGGACTATGGATACGAGCAGTACTTC. It yields the protein CASRGVGDYGYEQYF.

The table lists this clone with a count of one. V gene TRBV4-3 combines with J gene TRBJ2-3; TRBD2 might be the D (5 bases). The length of the CDR3 is 15 residues. Germline assignment: CDR1 LGHNA and CDR2 YSLEER. V lost 2 bases, J lost 2 bases, and 11 bases lay in between. The CDR3 DNA reads as TGCGCCAGCAGCCAAAGCCGGGGTCCCACAGATACGCAGTATTTT. Residues: CASSQSRGPTDTQYF.

The rearrangement joins TRBV28 to TRBJ1-1; D is ambiguous. Trimming stripped 6 bases from V and 10 bases from J, with 15 bases between. The CDR3 contains 12 residues. The V gene's germline CDR1 is MDHEN and CDR2 SYDVKM. The CDR3 spells CASSQPPLAAFF. The DNA for the CDR3 is TGTGCCAGCAGCCAGCCCCCCCTAGCAGCTTTCTTT.

The rearrangement links TRBV11-2 to TRBJ2-3, with 7 bases identical to TRBD1. The CDR3 runs 14 residues. Germline V gene data show CDR1 as SGHAT and CDR2 as FQNNGV. The J segment lost 2 bases and the V segment lost 3 bases, leaving 2 bases of the junction unmatched. In DNA form, the CDR3 reads TGTGCCAGCAGCTTCGACAGGGCCACAGATACGCAGTATTTT. Protein product: CASSFDRATDTQYF. Looking up the rest from reference TRBV11-2 and TRBJ2-3 gives the full variable domain: EAGVAQSPRYKIIEKRQSVAFWCNPISGHATLYWYQQILGQGPKLLIQFQNNGVVDDSQLPKDRFSAERLKGVDSTLKIQPAKLEDSAVYLCASSFDRATDTQYFGPGTRLTVL.

For this clone: A much more abundant neighbour one base away suggests this may be a read error. The rearrangement joins TRBV6-2 or TRBV6-3 to TRBJ2-7; D not certain. Trimming left V 6 bases short and J 0 bases short, with 6 bases between. Germline V CDR1 and CDR2: MNHEY, SVGEGT. The CDR3 runs to 12 residues. The CDR3 is CASSQSSYEQYF. CDR3 nucleotide sequence: TGTGCCAGCAGCCAGAGCTCCTACGAGCAGTACTTC.

This chain joins TRBV10-1 and TRBJ2-3, with 13 nucleotides matching TRBD2. This CDR3 spans 18 amino acids. Germline V gene lookup returns CDR1 WNHNN and CDR2 SYGVQD (reference sequence). J lost 2 bases, V lost 0 bases, and 5 bases had no gene match. CDR3 in amino acids: CASSESGTSGRDTDTQYF. In nucleotides, the CDR3 is TGCGCCAGCAGTGAGTCGGGAACTAGCGGGAGGGACACAGATACGCAGTATTTT.

This clone was counted once. The V and J genes are TRBV2 and TRBJ2-7, with 9 bases matching TRBD2. There are 13 residues in the CDR3. From germline, CDR1 is SNHLY and CDR2 FYNNEI. V lost 4 bases and J lost 12; bases outside the gene matches: 10. CDR3 in amino acids: CASSVGGRADRYF. The CDR3, as DNA: TGTGCCAGCAGTGTGGGCGGGAGGGCCGACCGGTACTTC. The complete variable domain, with remaining parts taken from reference TRBV2 and TRBJ2-7, reads EPEVTQTPSHQVTQMGQEVILRCVPISNHLYFYWYRQILGQKVEFLVSFYNNEISEKSEIFDDQFSVERPDGSNFTLKIRSTKLEDSAMYFCASSVGGRADRYFGPGTRLTVT.

This clone was counted once. The V and J genes are TRBV13 and TRBJ2-2; TRBD1 might be the D (6 bases). Germline lookup yields CDR1 PRHDT and CDR2 FYEKMQ (reference sequence). Trimming took 3 bases from V and 1 from J, leaving 12 bases between them. The CDR3 has 16 amino acids. The CDR3 region is CASSLGPRGNTGELFF. The CDR3 DNA reads TGTGCCAGCAGCTTGGGCCCCAGGGGGAACACCGGGGAGCTGTTTTTT.

V usage is TRBV7-2 and J usage is TRBJ1-2, with unresolved D. CDR1 is SGHTA and CDR2 is FQGNSA in the germline V gene. This CDR3 is built from 12 residues. The ends were cut back, 5 bases at V and 6 bases at J, with 10 bases in the middle. CDR3 sequence (DNA): TGTGCCAGCAGCGCGAGGGTACATGGCTACACCTTC. Translation gives CASSARVHGYTF.

This sequence joins TRBV25-1 and TRBJ2-1; a possible D gene is TRBD2 (5 bases). Germline V gives CDR1 MGHDK, CDR2 SYGVNS. Trimming stripped 4 bases from V and 7 bases from J, with 14 bases between. The CDR3 covers 14 residues. Here the CDR3 DNA reads TGTGCCAGCAGTGTGTCGAGCGGAGCTAATGAGCAGTTCTTC. Translating it yields CASSVSSGANEQFF.

CDR3 sequence (DNA): TGTGCCAGCAGCTCGGGACAGGGGGACGGCTATGAGCAGTTCTTC. Translation: CASSSGQGDGYEQFF. V usage is TRBV5-4 and J usage is TRBJ2-1; 11 bases fit TRBD1. Germline assignment: CDR1 SGHNT and CDR2 YYREEE (reference sequence). With V trimmed by 3 bases and J by 8 bases, 7 bases remained unmatched. The CDR3 spans 15 residues.

Concerning this clone itself: Other DNA sequences in the same sample also yield this CDR3. CDR3 in DNA: TGCGCCAGCAGCTTGGGACAGCCCAACACTGAAGCTTTCTTT. It yields the protein CASSLGQPNTEAFF. The chain is built from TRBV5-1 and TRBJ1-1; D possibly corresponds to TRBD1 (5 bases). Germline V gene lookup returns CDR1 SGHRS and CDR2 YFSETQ. V was pared by 0 bases and J by 2 bases, with 8 bases between. This CDR3 region has 14 residues.

This clone was observed a single time. The V call is TRBV6-2 or TRBV6-3, the J call TRBJ2-1, with TRBD1 as a possible D gene (6 bases). Germline CDR1 is MNHEY and CDR2 is SVGEGT. The CDR3 sequence is 15 residues long. Deletions cut 2 bases from V and 0 bases from J, with 8 bases between. The CDR3 sequence: CASSYGGGSYNEQFF. As DNA, the CDR3 is TGTGCCAGCAGTTACGGGGGCGGCTCCTACAATGAGCAGTTCTTC.

V and J are TRBV28 and TRBJ2-3; a weak D match, TRBD1 (7 bases). This CDR3 is built from 15 residues. V was pared by 5 bases and J by 1 base, with 13 bases between. Germline CDR1 is MDHEN and CDR2 is SYDVKM. The CDR3 protein is CASSQGGRGTDTQYF. In DNA, the CDR3 is TGTGCCAGCAGTCAGGGGGGCAGGGGCACAGATACGCAGTATTTT.

This chain uses TRBV5-4 with TRBJ1-2; 10 positions match TRBD1. V shed 0 bases and J 6 bases; nucleotides not matched to a gene: 8. Germline values: CDR1 SGHNT, CDR2 YYREEE (reference sequence). The CDR3 totals 16 residues. The CDR3 sequence: CASSLDRQGASDGYTF. The CDR3 nucleotides are TGTGCCAGCAGCTTGGACCGACAGGGGGCATCGGATGGCTACACCTTC.

The chain links TRBV27 to TRBJ2-3; no firm D call. Germline V gene sequence: CDR1 MNHEY, CDR2 SMNVEV (reference sequence). V gave up 6 bases and J gave up 0 bases, with 4 bases separating them. The CDR3 runs 12 residues. CDR3 amino acids: CASRTSTDTQYF. CDR3 nucleotides: TGTGCCAGCAGAACTAGCACAGATACGCAGTATTTT.

The V call is TRBV7-2, the J call TRBJ1-2; 9 nucleotides match TRBD1. CDR1 SGHTA and CDR2 FQGNSA come from the germline V gene. The CDR3 is 15 residues long. V shed 5 bases and J 4 bases; nucleotides not matched to a gene: 8. The DNA for the CDR3 is TGTGCCAGCAGCGCCTTACAGGGGGCAAGCTATGGCTACACCTTC. This translates into CASSALQGASYGYTF.

The V gene is TRBV9, the J gene TRBJ2-7; perhaps TRBD1 as D (6 bases). CDR1 is SGDLS and CDR2 is YYNGEE in the germline V gene. This CDR3 contains 15 residues. Deletions cut 0 bases from V and 2 bases from J, with 12 bases between. The CDR3 DNA follows: TGTGCCAGCAGCGTAGGTCAGGGGCCAGCCTACGAGCAGTACTTC. Translation gives CASSVGQGPAYEQYF.

This chain uses TRBV11-2 with TRBJ2-5; 7 positions agree with TRBD2. V was pared by 6 bases and J by 3 bases, with 10 bases of the junction left unmatched. This CDR3 contains 15 residues. Germline CDR1 reads SGHAT; CDR2 reads FQNNGV. The CDR3 spells CASSFLTSWEETQYF. The CDR3 nucleotides are TGTGCCAGCAGTTTCCTGACTAGCTGGGAAGAGACCCAGTACTTC. The variable domain in full, completed from reference TRBV11-2 and TRBJ2-5, reads EAGVAQSPRYKIIEKRQSVAFWCNPISGHATLYWYQQILGQGPKLLIQFQNNGVVDDSQLPKDRFSAERLKGVDSTLKIQPAKLEDSAVYLCASSFLTSWEETQYFGPGTRLLVL.